Shown below are 28 T cell receptor beta chains from a single sample sequenced in a study of shared clonotypes between healthy human individuals. Using immunoSEQ multiplex PCR, the repertoire was profiled, and TCRdb retains in-frame clones only, with some absent. The table shows 2 million to 3 million clones, with roughly 92% occurring only once. Sequencing was carried out using naive CD4+ T cells sorted from blood. Subset specified: CD45RA+ positively selected. These receptors were collected from a young man in good health.

V and J are TRBV13 and TRBJ1-6; D uncertain. Trimming stripped 5 bases from V and 9 bases from J, with 26 bases between. The CDR3 totals 18 residues. Germline CDR1 PRHDT, CDR2 FYEKMQ (reference sequence). This CDR3 reads CASSPSSLGGPRTSPLHF. The CDR3 DNA reads as TGTGCCAGCAGCCCGAGCAGCCTCGGTGGCCCGAGGACTTCACCCCTCCACTTT.

This clone was recorded once. The chain combines TRBV5-6 with TRBJ2-1, with D hard to call. CDR3 length: 15 residues. The V gene lost 4 bases and the J gene lost 4 bases, with 15 bases spanning the gap. In germline, CDR1 is SGHDT, CDR2 YYEEEE. Here the CDR3 DNA reads TGTGCCAGCAGCGTGGGGTTCGCGGAATACAATGAGCAGTTCTTC. Its translation is CASSVGFAEYNEQFF.

This rearrangement joins TRBV2 to TRBJ2-5, with 10 bases lining up with TRBD2. The germline gives CDR1 SNHLY, CDR2 FYNNEI. CDR3 length equals 15 residues. The junction had 10 bases not matched to a gene; V was cut back by 8 bases and J by 4 bases. CDR3 in amino acids: CASGPSGGAGETQYF. CDR3 nucleotides: TGTGCCAGCGGTCCGAGCGGGGGGGCGGGAGAGACCCAGTACTTC.

This clone was counted once. This chain uses TRBV9 with TRBJ1-2; no reliable D call. The CDR3 has 15 residues. Trimming pared 0 bases from V and 2 bases from J, leaving 11 bases between. Looked up from germline, CDR1 is SGDLS and CDR2 is YYNGEE. CDR3 in amino acids: CASSVAPLSNYGYTF. Here the CDR3 DNA reads TGTGCCAGCAGCGTAGCCCCATTATCGAACTATGGCTACACCTTC.

This clone was picked up one time. The chain employs TRBV19 and TRBJ1-2; D ambiguous. V was trimmed by 3 bases and J by 0 bases, leaving 8 bases between them. There are 14 residues in the CDR3. Per the germline V gene, CDR1 is LNHDA and CDR2 is SQIVND (reference sequence). In nucleotides, the CDR3 is TGTGCCAGTAGTATTGGCAGGTCTAACTATGGCTACACCTTC. Amino acids: CASSIGRSNYGYTF.

The chain couples TRBV13 to TRBJ1-2; D unresolved. The V gene's germline CDR1 is PRHDT and CDR2 FYEKMQ (reference sequence). Trimming took off 1 base at V and 4 bases at J, with 13 bases between the two ends. The CDR3 covers 15 residues. Written as DNA, the CDR3 is TGTGCCAGCAGCTTAGACCGCACGTCAGGCTATGGCTACACCTTC. It translates to CASSLDRTSGYGYTF.

A note on this clone: Other DNA variants within this sample encode the same CDR3. The chain employs TRBV20-1 and TRBJ2-7; D ambiguous. CDR1 is DFQATT, CDR2 SNEGSKA, per germline (reference sequence). The CDR3 has 10 amino acids. V lost 6 bases to trimming and J lost 7 bases, with 10 bases between them. Here the CDR3 reads CSASLGEQYF. In nucleotides, the CDR3 is TGCAGTGCGAGTTTGGGGGAGCAGTACTTC.

CDR3 nucleotides: TGTGCCAGCAGATCTCACAGTAACACTGAAGCTTTCTTT. This sequence encodes CASRSHSNTEAFF. The chain uses TRBV7-3 and TRBJ1-1; no clear D. The CDR3 is 13 amino acids. Between the trimmed V and J ends, which lost 6 bases and 2 bases, there was a span of 10 bases. Germline CDR1 and CDR2: SGHTA and FQGTGA.

CDR3: CASSDLGGATNEKLFF. CDR3 in DNA: TGTGCCAGCAGCGACCTAGGTGGGGCAACTAATGAAAAACTGTTTTTT. The chain recombines TRBV11-2 with TRBJ1-4; D remains unclear. The CDR3 length is 16 residues. Trimming removed 5 bases from V and 0 bases from J, with 13 bases in between. Germline assignment: CDR1 SGHAT and CDR2 FQNNGV.

This chain uses TRBV5-3 with TRBJ1-3, with D maybe TRBD1 (5 bases). TRBV5-3 is an open reading frame whose function is uncertain. V gave up 0 bases and J gave up 8 bases, with 12 bases separating them. The CDR3 has 14 amino acids. Here the CDR3 DNA reads TGTGCCAGAAGCTTGGGAGGGGTCGTCCACACCATATATTTT. Protein: CARSLGGVVHTIYF.

This clone showed up just a few times. The chain links TRBV30 to TRBJ1-3; TRBD1 aligns across 7 bases. V lost 1 base, J lost 7 bases, and 10 bases stayed unmatched. The length of the CDR3 is 15 residues. Germline V gene lookup returns CDR1 GTSNPN and CDR2 SVGIG (reference sequence). The CDR3 DNA is TGTGCCTGGAGTGCCCTGCAGGGGGTCAGGAACACCATATATTTT. Amino acid sequence: CAWSALQGVRNTIYF.

With respect to this clone: The sample holds other DNA sequences that translate to the same CDR3. The J gene is TRBJ2-5, the V gene TRBV5-4, with 7 bases aligning to TRBD1. The J segment lost 5 bases and the V segment lost 0 bases, leaving 4 bases of the junction unmatched. The CDR3 is made up of 14 amino acids. CDR1 is SGHNT and CDR2 is YYREEE in the germline V gene (reference sequence). Here the CDR3 reads CASSLDRGRETQYF. For the CDR3, the DNA is TGTGCCAGCAGCTTGGACAGGGGTCGGGAGACCCAGTACTTC.

This chain links TRBV10-3 with TRBJ1-2; the match to TRBD1 covers 7 bases. Germline V gene data show CDR1 as ENHRY and CDR2 as SYGVKD. The CDR3 has 15 residues. V shed 3 bases and J 4 bases; nucleotides not matched to a gene: 8. CDR3 in DNA: TGTGCCATCAGTGACGCGCCTCAGGGGGGCTATGGCTACACCTTC. Encoded protein: CAISDAPQGGYGYTF.

V and J are TRBV27 and TRBJ1-6; the D is unclear. Germline CDR1 and CDR2: MNHEY and SMNVEV (reference sequence). V was trimmed by 5 bases and J by 0 bases, leaving 8 bases between them. The CDR3 contains 15 residues. The CDR3 loop reads CASSPESSYNSPLHF. In DNA form, the CDR3 reads TGTGCCAGCAGTCCGGAAAGCTCCTATAATTCACCCCTCCACTTT.

The V call is TRBV5-4, the J call TRBJ2-5; tentative D call: TRBD2 (5 bases). This CDR3 is built from 12 residues. The germline V and J ends were trimmed by 5 bases and 4 bases, with 9 bases remaining between them. The germline V gene encodes CDR1 SGHNT and CDR2 YYREEE (reference sequence). The CDR3, as DNA: TGTGCCAGCAGACTAGTCGGAGAGACCCAGTACTTC. Its translation is CASRLVGETQYF.

The gene calls are TRBV7-9 and TRBJ2-1; TRBD2 matches at 13 bases. Germline CDR1 and CDR2: SEHNR and FQNEAQ (reference sequence). This CDR3 region has 15 residues. Germline trimming cut 5 bases from V and 9 bases from J; bases unmatched to any gene: 7. CDR3: CASSRLAGGFGEQFF. The CDR3, as DNA: TGTGCCAGCAGCCGACTAGCGGGGGGCTTCGGTGAGCAGTTCTTC.

V is TRBV5-1 and J is TRBJ2-7; 9 bases match TRBD2. Germline loops: CDR1 SGHRS, CDR2 YFSETQ. The CDR3 contains 15 residues. Trimming took 4 bases from V and 0 from J; bases not matched to a gene: 5. The CDR3: CASSAGGPPSYEQYF. The CDR3 DNA reads TGCGCCAGCAGCGCGGGGGGGCCCCCCTCCTACGAGCAGTACTTC.

The rearrangement uses TRBV7-9 and TRBJ2-7; D may be TRBD1 (6 bases). CDR3 size: 13 residues. Deletions cut 0 bases from V and 6 bases from J, with 9 bases between. Looked up from germline, CDR1 is SEHNR and CDR2 is FQNEAQ (reference sequence). The CDR3 sequence is CASSLAGAAEQYF. As DNA, the CDR3 is TGTGCCAGCAGCTTAGCGGGGGCGGCCGAGCAGTACTTC. The variable domain in full, with the rest retrieved from reference TRBV7-9 and TRBJ2-7, is DTGVSQNPRHKITKRGQNVTFRCDPISEHNRLYWYRQTLGQGPEFLTYFQNEAQLEKSRLLSDRFSAERPKGSFSTLEIQRTEQGDSAMYLCASSLAGAAEQYFGPGTRLTVT.

The CDR3 DNA follows: TGCGCCAGCACCTTCCGGACTTCAGATACGCAGTATTTT. The encoded protein is CASTFRTSDTQYF. The chain employs TRBV5-1 and TRBJ2-3; perhaps TRBD2 as D (5 bases). This CDR3 is built from 13 residues. The V gene lost 6 bases and the J gene lost 4 bases, with 12 bases spanning the gap. Germline CDR1 reads SGHRS; CDR2 reads YFSETQ.

This rearrangement joins TRBV5-4 to TRBJ1-1; D might be TRBD1 (6 bases). V was clipped by 4 bases and J by 0 bases, with 13 bases between them. The CDR3 runs to 15 residues. Germline V gene lookup returns CDR1 SGHNT and CDR2 YYREEE (reference sequence). The CDR3 loop is CASSPRGGMNTEAFF. The CDR3 DNA reads as TGTGCCAGCAGCCCCAGGGGAGGGATGAACACTGAAGCTTTCTTT.

On this clone: The sample carries other DNA sequences with the same CDR3. The rearrangement joins TRBV5-1 to TRBJ1-1; TRBD1 matches at 7 bases. Germline CDR1 and CDR2: SGHRS and YFSETQ. V lost 0 bases, J lost 2 bases, and 4 bases stayed unmatched. The CDR3 totals 15 residues. CDR3 in amino acids: CASSLAGTANTEAFF. CDR3 sequence (DNA): TGCGCCAGCAGCTTGGCCGGGACAGCAAACACTGAAGCTTTCTTT.

Comments on this clone: Other DNA sequences in this specimen translate into the identical CDR3. This chain joins TRBV6-1 and TRBJ1-2; D might be TRBD1 (6 bases). CDR3 size: 13 residues. Germline loops: CDR1 MNHNS, CDR2 SASEGT. Trimming pared 6 bases from V and 5 bases from J, leaving 13 bases between. Here the CDR3 reads CASSQGPGYGYTF. CDR3 DNA: TGTGCCAGCAGCCAGGGGCCGGGGTATGGCTACACCTTC.

A single count supports this clone. The chain uses TRBV6-1 and TRBJ2-7, with D perhaps matching TRBD1 (5 bases). From germline, CDR1 is MNHNS and CDR2 SASEGT. V lost 6 bases and J lost 0, with 15 bases in between. This CDR3 spans 15 amino acids. For the CDR3, the DNA is TGTGCCAGCAGAATCGACAGAGCTAGCTCCTACGAGCAGTACTTC. This translates into CASRIDRASSYEQYF.

The V and J genes are TRBV6-6 and TRBJ1-1; D possibly corresponds to TRBD1 (5 bases). The germline CDR1 and CDR2 sequences are MNHNY and SVGAGI (reference sequence). Trimming took 10 bases from V and 1 from J, leaving 13 bases between them. There are 13 residues in the CDR3. CDR3 loop: CATYRLSNTEAFF. In nucleotides, the CDR3 is TGTGCCACCTACAGGCTCTCGAACACTGAAGCTTTCTTT.

The chain uses TRBV5-1 and TRBJ2-2, with a weak D call TRBD2 (5 bases). CDR1 is SGHRS and CDR2 is YFSETQ in the germline V gene. Trimming took 6 bases from V and 6 from J, leaving 21 bases between them. This CDR3 region has 16 residues. CDR3 residues: CASTTAPSLVSGELFF. The CDR3 coding sequence is TGCGCCAGCACAACAGCCCCCTCACTAGTGTCCGGGGAGCTGTTTTTT.

The chain couples TRBV30 to TRBJ2-7; 8 bases are a match to TRBD2. Germline lookup yields CDR1 GTSNPN and CDR2 SVGIG (reference sequence). This CDR3 spans 15 amino acids. V was pared by 3 bases and J by 3 bases, with 10 bases of the junction left unmatched. CDR3 amino acids: CAWRPGGSGYYEQYF. CDR3 coding DNA: TGTGCCTGGAGGCCGGGGGGGAGCGGCTACTACGAGCAGTACTTC.

The gene calls are TRBV5-1 and TRBJ1-1; no clear D. V was trimmed by 0 bases and J by 7 bases, leaving 10 bases between them. The CDR3 spans 13 residues. The germline V gene has CDR1 SGHRS and CDR2 YFSETQ. The CDR3 DNA reads TGCGCCAGCAGCTTGGGGGCCGCGTTTGAAGCTTTCTTT. Translating gives CASSLGAAFEAFF.

The chain links TRBV30 to TRBJ2-1, with a weak D call TRBD2 (6 bases). The CDR3 contains 15 residues. Trimming pared 0 bases from V and 8 bases from J, leaving 17 bases between. Germline V gene lookup returns CDR1 GTSNPN and CDR2 SVGIG (reference sequence). The CDR3 DNA reads TGTGCCTGGAGTGTAGTCGGGAGTTGGTTGTATGAGCAGTTCTTC. Its protein product is CAWSVVGSWLYEQFF.